The next 31 T cell receptor beta chains were all read from a single sample in a study of low-dose radiotherapy and immunotherapy resistance in tumors. As to time point: after trial treatment. The sample's treatment: LDRT plus nivolumab, ipilimumab, low-dose cyclophosphamide and aspirin (RACIN trial). First-strand cDNA used TRAV- and TRBV-specific primers, covering alpha and beta chains. A constant-region primer paired with the V-primer adapter amplified TCRs over about 19 PCR cycles. From the reads, TCRdb called clonotypes with MiXCR, one entry per CDR3 protein. The sample lists some 46,000 distinct CDR3 sequences; 25% to 30% were seen once. The sequencing here drew on PBMCs, taken after low-dose radiotherapy plus immunotherapy. The source of these receptors is a male donor with prostate cancer.

This clonotype was seen repeatedly, ten times or more. V gene TRBV2 combines with J gene TRBJ1-1, with unresolved D. This CDR3 has 14 amino acids. CDR1 and CDR2 from the germline V gene are SNHLY and FYNNEI. Trimming stripped 2 bases from V and 0 bases from J, with 7 bases between. The CDR3 DNA follows: TGTGCCAGCAGTGAACCCAAAATGAACACTGAAGCTTTCTTT. This translates into CASSEPKMNTEAFF.

At least ten counts were recorded for this clonotype. This chain links TRBV11-2 with TRBJ1-5; D gene uncertain. V dropped 1 base and J dropped 3 bases, with 4 bases sitting between them. Per the germline V gene, CDR1 is SGHAT and CDR2 is FQNNGV. The CDR3 totals 13 residues. The CDR3 sequence is CASSLAPNQPQHF. CDR3 bases: TGTGCCAGCAGCTTAGCTCCCAATCAGCCCCAGCATTTT.

There are many counts of this clonotype. The CDR3 DNA reads as TGTGCCAGCAGCCAAGAAGGCCACAGGGGGCATGGCTACACCTTC. Its protein product is CASSQEGHRGHGYTF. The chain uses TRBV3-1 and TRBJ1-2; 9 bases match TRBD1. CDR3 length equals 15 residues. With V trimmed by 0 bases and J by 6 bases, 5 bases remained unmatched. The V gene's germline CDR1 is LGHDT and CDR2 YNNKEL (reference sequence). Looking up the rest from reference TRBV3-1 and TRBJ1-2 gives the full variable domain: DTAVSQTPKYLVTQMGNDKSIKCEQNLGHDTMYWYKQDSKKFLKIMFSYNNKELIINETVPNRFSPKSPDKAHLNLHINSLELGDSAVYFCASSQEGHRGHGYTFGSGTRLTVV.

The chain uses TRBV5-1 and TRBJ2-1; possibly TRBD1 or TRBD2 for D (5 bases each). Germline V gene lookup returns CDR1 SGHRS and CDR2 YFSETQ. V lost 3 bases, J lost 1 base, and 17 bases lay in between. This CDR3 contains 17 residues. As DNA, the CDR3 is TGCGCCAGCAGCTCCGGGTGGGGGAGCCCTTCCTACAATGAGCAGTTCTTC. Its protein product is CASSSGWGSPSYNEQFF.

The CDR3 coding sequence is TGTGCCAGCTTACGAGCGGGAGGGCCGCGCGAGCAGTTCTTC. Translated, it gives CASLRAGGPREQFF. This sequence joins TRBV28 and TRBJ2-1; 10 bases align to TRBD2. The CDR3 covers 14 residues. Trimming at V came to 8 bases and at J to 10 bases, leaving 11 bases not matched to a gene. Germline CDR1 and CDR2: MDHEN and SYDVKM.

This clonotype was seen ten or more times. Written as DNA, the CDR3 is TGTGCCAGCAGCGTAGCCCAGGGGGTTGTCGATGAAAAACTGTTTTTT. This translates into CASSVAQGVVDEKLFF. The chain links TRBV9 to TRBJ1-4; TRBD1 matches at 7 bases. Trimming at V came to 0 bases and at J to 6 bases, leaving 8 bases not matched to a gene. CDR1 and CDR2 from the germline V gene are SGDLS and YYNGEE. This CDR3 comprises 16 residues.

Worth noting for this clonotype: It is unclear where the CDR3 begins or ends on the DNA, so no DNA is shown, and the CDR3 is as TCRdb lists it. The chain recombines TRBV6-2 or TRBV6-3 with TRBJ2-2; the DNA was not compared with TRBD1, the D call given in the table. Including both end residues, the CDR3 is 19 amino acids long. Per germline, CDR1 MNHEY and CDR2 SVGEGT. The CDR3 is CASSQKTDTGELFFFFFFF.

On this clonotype: A far bigger clonotype differs at one base, so this is likely a read error. The chain is built from TRBV29-1 and TRBJ2-7; no definite D call. The DNA end lines up better with TRBJ2-1; the J call may be wrong. The V gene's germline CDR1 is SQVTM and CDR2 ANQGSEA. This CDR3 comprises 11 residues. The CDR3 bases are TGCAGCGCTGCGGTGGACAATGAGCAGTTCTTC. It encodes CSAAVDNEQFF.

Notes on this clonotype: A single base is all that separates this from a far larger clone, so a read error is likely. The chain carries TRBV6-2 or TRBV6-3 and TRBJ2-7; D not resolved. This CDR3 spans 14 amino acids. Germline V CDR1 and CDR2: MNHEY, SVGEGT. CDR3 in amino acids: CASTFTSNGCEQYF. The DNA for the CDR3 is TGCGCCAGCACGTTTACGAGCAATGGGTGCGAGCAGTACTTC.

Concerning this clonotype: This probably arose from a read error, given a far larger clone one base away. CDR3 in amino acids: CASSVTGPYEQYF. The DNA for the CDR3 is TGTGCCAGCAGTGTAACAGGACCCTACGAGCAGTACTTC. The chain combines TRBV6-8 with TRBJ2-7, with D perhaps matching TRBD1 (5 bases). Germline V gene lookup returns CDR1 MNHGY and CDR2 SAAAGT. This CDR3 is 13 amino acids long. V was trimmed by 5 bases and J by 2 bases, leaving 10 bases between them.

This chain connects TRBV20-1 to TRBJ2-7, with 11 bases identical to TRBD2. Trimming at V came to 3 bases and at J to 4 bases, leaving 5 bases not matched to a gene. The germline gives CDR1 DFQATT, CDR2 SNEGSKA (reference sequence). This CDR3 has 14 amino acids. The DNA of the CDR3 is TGCAGTGCTAGCGCCGGGACTAGCGGATACGAGCAGTACTTC. It translates to CSASAGTSGYEQYF.

This clonotype was observed once. The V and J genes are TRBV29-1 and TRBJ1-2; no reliable D call. Trimming cost V 5 bases and J 2 bases, with 3 bases left between them. The CDR3 contains 10 residues. From germline, CDR1 is SQVTM and CDR2 ANQGSEA. The CDR3 here is CSVLNYGYTF. The CDR3 nucleotides are TGCAGCGTTCTAAACTATGGCTACACCTTC.

To note about this clonotype: With a far larger clone one base away, a read error is the likely cause. The V gene is TRBV7-7, the J gene TRBJ2-7; maybe TRBD2 (6 bases). Germline loops: CDR1 SSHAT, CDR2 FNYEAQ (reference sequence). V was pared by 5 bases and J by 6 bases, with 14 bases between. This CDR3 is built from 13 residues. In DNA form, the CDR3 reads TGTGCCAGCAGCCCGGGACTTTCCGGCGAGCAGTACTTC. Translated: CASSPGLSGEQYF.

This clonotype was seen repeatedly, ten times or more. V is TRBV5-4 and J is TRBJ2-2; 9 bases align to TRBD1. The CDR3 extends over 17 amino acids. Looked up from germline, CDR1 is SGHNT and CDR2 is YYREEE (reference sequence). V lost 6 bases, J lost 1 base, and 10 bases stayed unmatched. DNA for the CDR3: TGTGCCAGCACCTCCGGGACAGGGAACTTGAACACCGGGGAGCTGTTTTTT. This codes for CASTSGTGNLNTGELFF.

This clonotype appeared many times. The chain carries TRBV7-9 and TRBJ2-3; weak D call: TRBD2 (6 bases). Germline assignment: CDR1 SEHNR and CDR2 FQNEAQ (reference sequence). V was clipped by 1 base and J by 3 bases, with 11 bases between them. The CDR3 extends over 15 amino acids. CDR3 in DNA: TGTGCCAGCAGCTTAGTCACGGGAGAGACAGATACGCAGTATTTT. Translating it yields CASSLVTGETDTQYF.

This rearrangement joins TRBV2 to TRBJ2-7; D unclear. Germline lookup yields CDR1 SNHLY and CDR2 FYNNEI. Trimming pared 5 bases from V and 4 bases from J, leaving 6 bases between. This CDR3 contains 11 residues. The CDR3 DNA reads TGTGCCAGCAGTCTTAAGTACGAGCAGTACTTC. It specifies CASSLKYEQYF.

About this clonotype: A far larger clone is only one base removed, so a read error is likely. V and J are TRBV5-5 and TRBJ2-1; 10 bases agree with TRBD1. Per germline, CDR1 SGHKS and CDR2 YYEKEE (reference sequence). The junction had 3 bases not matched to a gene; V was cut back by 5 bases and J by 10 bases. CDR3 length: 12 residues. As DNA, the CDR3 is TGTGCCAGCAGGCGGACAGGGGGGGAGCAGTTCTTC. As protein: CASRRTGGEQFF.

By its share, this clonotype is medium-sized. The V and J genes are TRBV6-9 and TRBJ2-3; 9 bases are shared with TRBD1. The CDR3 loop spans 12 amino acids. Germline-derived CDR1 and CDR2 are MNHGY and SVAAGI. V was pared by 11 bases and J by 1 base, with 1 base of the junction left unmatched. CDR3 coding DNA: TGTGCCGGGGACAGGGGCACAGATACGCAGTATTTT. Its translation: CAGDRGTDTQYF.

Regarding this clonotype: At one of its ends the junction is not consistent with the germline gene, which may arise from a read error. The J gene is TRBJ1-4, the V gene TRBV5-3; 8 nucleotides align to TRBD1. TRBV5-3 is reported as an ORF; its role is uncertain. The CDR3 totals 16 residues. The CDR3 is CASSLGRGRTNEKLFF. The CDR3, as DNA: TGTGCCAGCAGCTTGGGCAGGGGGCGCACTAATGAAAAACTGTTTTTT.

This clonotype was observed many times. The rearrangement uses TRBV6-2 or TRBV6-3 and TRBJ2-2, with 9 positions matching TRBD1. Germline assignment: CDR1 MNHEY and CDR2 SVGEGT. Losses at the gene ends were 7 bases for V and 5 bases for J; bases not matched to a gene: 8. The length of the CDR3 is 15 residues. DNA of the CDR3: TGTGCCAGCACCCCTCGGGGACAGGGTACCGGGGAGCTGTTTTTT. Protein: CASTPRGQGTGELFF.

At least ten counts were recorded for this clonotype. The rearrangement joins TRBV10-2 to TRBJ2-5; D tentatively reads TRBD1 or TRBD2 (5 bases each). Trimming left V 7 bases short and J 5 bases short, with 17 bases between. Germline-derived CDR1 and CDR2 are WSHSY and SAAADI. The CDR3 runs to 14 residues. The CDR3 nucleotides are TGCGCCAGCACCCGAGGGGCCCTGGGGGAGACCCAGTACTTC. Its protein product is CASTRGALGETQYF.

This clonotype was seen repeatedly, ten times or more. The J gene is TRBJ2-5, the V gene TRBV20-1, with 7 bases matching TRBD2. Germline V gene sequence: CDR1 DFQATT, CDR2 SNEGSKA (reference sequence). The V gene end was trimmed by 2 bases and the J gene end by 7 bases; junction bases not matched to a gene: 7. The CDR3 is 13 residues long. The CDR3 is CSARSWGGVTQYF. In nucleotides, the CDR3 is TGCAGTGCTAGATCCTGGGGAGGGGTGACCCAGTACTTC.

A word on this clonotype: A read error is likely here: a far larger clone is one base away. This chain uses TRBV29-1 with TRBJ2-1, with D tentatively TRBD2 (6 bases). The CDR3 sequence is 14 residues long. Germline V gene lookup returns CDR1 SQVTM and CDR2 ANQGSEA. The CDR3 DNA reads as TGCAGTGCCCTCGAGACTAGCTCCTACAATGAGCAGTTCTTC. Its protein product is CSALETSSYNEQFF.

This clonotype occurred many times. V gene TRBV10-2 combines with J gene TRBJ1-5, with unresolved D. The CDR3 spans 12 residues. The germline CDR1 and CDR2 sequences are WSHSY and SAAADI. Trimming took 0 bases from V and 4 from J, leaving 1 base between them. CDR3 region: CASSESNQPQHF. The CDR3 nucleotides are TGCGCCAGCAGTGAGTCTAATCAGCCCCAGCATTTT.

This clonotype was observed many times. The rearrangement uses TRBV5-1 and TRBJ2-6; possible D gene TRBD1, 6 bases. The V end was cut by 1 base, the J end by 0 bases, with 14 bases between. There are 18 residues in the CDR3. Germline assignment: CDR1 SGHRS and CDR2 YFSETQ. CDR3 bases: TGCGCCAGCAGCTTGTTTACAGGGCCAAGCTCTGGGGCCAACGTCCTGACTTTC. It specifies CASSLFTGPSSGANVLTF.

In regard to this clonotype: A far larger clone is one base from this, pointing to a likely read error. The V gene is TRBV6-2 or TRBV6-3, the J gene TRBJ2-7, with 9 positions matching TRBD1. The CDR3 covers 15 residues. J gave up 7 bases and V 8 bases, and 15 bases lay outside the gene matches. The V gene's germline CDR1 is MNHEY and CDR2 SVGEGT. The CDR3 loop reads CASGPGQGYYNEQYF. CDR3 DNA: TGTGCCAGCGGGCCGGGACAGGGCTATTACAATGAGCAGTACTTC.

This clonotype was observed at least ten times. The V call is TRBV5-4, the J call TRBJ2-3; TRBD1 is a possible D gene (6 bases). This CDR3 spans 15 amino acids. Trimming shortened V by 4 bases and J by 2 bases, and 14 bases separated the two germline ends. The germline V gene encodes CDR1 SGHNT and CDR2 YYREEE (reference sequence). The CDR3 is CASSERTDYTDTQYF. In DNA, the CDR3 is TGTGCCAGCAGCGAACGGACAGACTACACAGATACGCAGTATTTT.

This clonotype was counted many times. The chain couples TRBV5-1 to TRBJ2-7; 7 bases line up with TRBD1. Germline V gene data show CDR1 as SGHRS and CDR2 as YFSETQ. The CDR3 is made up of 16 amino acids. The J segment lost 3 bases and the V segment lost 0 bases, leaving 9 bases of the junction unmatched. CDR3 in DNA: TGCGCCAGCAGCTTGGCAACCGACAGGGTAAACTACGAGCAGTACTTC. The encoded protein is CASSLATDRVNYEQYF. The full variable domain, in which reference TRBV5-1 and TRBJ2-7 provide the parts outside the CDR3, is KAGVTQTPRYLIKTRGQQVTLSCSPISGHRSVSWYQQTPGQGLQFLFEYFSETQRNKGNFPGRFSGRQFSNSRSEMNVSTLELGDSALYLCASSLATDRVNYEQYFGPGTRLTVT.

This clonotype showed up many times. The chain is built from TRBV7-9 and TRBJ1-1, with unresolved D. V gave up 5 bases and J gave up 1 base, with 8 bases separating them. The CDR3 length is 13 residues. Germline CDR1 SEHNR, CDR2 FQNEAQ (reference sequence). CDR3 in DNA: TGTGCCAGCAGCCTACATCCGAACACTGAAGCTTTCTTT. Protein sequence: CASSLHPNTEAFF.

At least ten counts were recorded for this clonotype. The J gene is TRBJ2-7, the V gene TRBV27; 7 positions agree with TRBD1. J was trimmed by 7 bases and V by 4 bases; bases with no gene match: 10. Germline CDR1 and CDR2: MNHEY and SMNVEV (reference sequence). This CDR3 comprises 14 residues. The CDR3 loop reads CASSSGQASLEQYF. The DNA for the CDR3 is TGTGCCAGCAGTTCCGGACAGGCGTCGTTAGAGCAGTACTTC.

V gene TRBV5-1 combines with J gene TRBJ1-2; D is possibly TRBD1 (5 bases). Trimming pared 5 bases from V and 3 bases from J, leaving 11 bases between. CDR1 SGHRS and CDR2 YFSETQ come from the germline V gene. This CDR3 contains 13 residues. The CDR3 sequence is CASSFGGDYGYTF. The CDR3 nucleotides are TGCGCCAGCAGTTTTGGGGGGGACTATGGCTACACCTTC.